A selection of T cell receptor beta chains follows, all from one sample in a study of regulatory T cells in long-lasting Graves disease. One entry per CDR3 protein, called by TCRdb with MiXCR from the multiplex PCR reads. The repertoire holds around 450,000 distinct CDR3 sequences, with about a fifth as singletons. This material consisted of peripheral blood mononuclear cells (PBMCs), taken when the disease was refractory, from a patient treated with antithyroid drugs. The source of these receptors is a female donor with Graves disease. CDR3s include the opening cysteine and the closing phenylalanine or tryptophan. D genes are given only for firm matches. The size field is filled for only some rows; it gives once, few, many or a size class.

TRBJ2-7	many	13	TRBV28	NA	TGTGCCAGCAGTTTCTCCAGGGTCCACGAGCAGTACTTC	CASSFSRVHEQYF
TRBJ2-7	few	16	TRBV4-3	TRBD2	TGCGCCAGCAGCCAAGAGCGTAGCGGGACCCATGGCGAGCAGTACTTC	CASSQERSGTHGEQYF
TRBJ2-7	few	15	TRBV20-1	TRBD2	TGCAGTGCCTTCCGACTAGCGGGGCCTAACTACGAGCAGTACTTC	CSAFRLAGPNYEQYF
TRBJ1-1	NA	17	TRBV19	NA	TGTGCCAGTAGTATAGTAGGGTTGGGACGCCTGAACACTGAAGCTTTCTTT	CASSIVGLGRLNTEAFF
TRBJ2-1	NA	15	TRBV10-3	NA	TGTGCCATCAGTGATGGTCTCCTAGGGTACAATGAGCAGTTCTTC	CAISDGLLGYNEQFF
TRBJ2-7	many	15	TRBV2	TRBD1	TGTGCCAGCAGCGACGACAGGGCCGTCGACTACGAGCAGTACTTC	CASSDDRAVDYEQYF
TRBJ1-5	NA	15	TRBV7-2	TRBD1	TGTGCCAGCAGCTTAGCAGGGGGCGAAGGACAGCCCCAGCATTTT	CASSLAGGEGQPQHF
TRBJ2-5	NA	16	TRBV6-1	TRBD2	TGTGCCAGCAGGAACCCTAGCGGGGTTTACCAAGAGACCCAGTACTTC	CASRNPSGVYQETQYF
TRBJ1-4	many	17	TRBV27	TRBD1	TGTGCCAGCAGTTCGATGAACGCACAGGGGATCGGTGAAAAACTGTTTTTT	CASSSMNAQGIGEKLFF
TRBJ2-5	many	13	TRBV2	NA	TGTGCCAGCAGGCGGGACAGCGAAGAGACCCAGTACTTC	CASRRDSEETQYF
TRBJ1-1	many	17	TRBV2	TRBD1	TGTGCCAGCAGGGGAACGGGACAGGGGGCGTGGAACACTGAAGCTTTCTTT	CASRGTGQGAWNTEAFF
TRBJ1-4	few	13	TRBV5-1	NA	TGCGCCAGCGCCCGGGGAACTAATGAAAAACTGTTTTTT	CASARGTNEKLFF
TRBJ1-1	few	12	TRBV12-3/TRBV12-4	NA	TGTGCCAGCAGGCTCGGGGGTGGTGAAGCTTTCTTT	CASRLGGGEAFF
TRBJ1-2	many	13	TRBV7-2	NA	TGTGCCAGCAGCTTAAAGACTCTCGATGGCTACACCTTC	CASSLKTLDGYTF
TRBJ2-2	NA	14	TRBV19	NA	TGTGCCAGTATCGGGACACCCTTTCCCGGGGAGCTGTTTTTT	CASIGTPFPGELFF
TRBJ2-7	many	15	TRBV28	NA	TGTGCCAGCAGTTTAAGCCCGGACGTAACCTACGAGCAGTACTTC	CASSLSPDVTYEQYF
TRBJ1-2	NA	14	TRBV6-2/TRBV6-3	TRBD1	TGTGCCAGCACCCGGGACAGGAGACACTATGGCTACACCTTC	CASTRDRRHYGYTF
TRBJ1-6	many	14	TRBV12-3/TRBV12-4	NA	TGTGCCAGCAGTTTGAGGGGTAATAATTCACCCCTCCACTTT	CASSLRGNNSPLHF
TRBJ2-2	NA	18	TRBV6-9	NA	TGTGCCAGCAGTTACGGTTGGGGAAAACCTTTGAACACCGGGGAGCTGTTTTTT	CASSYGWGKPLNTGELFF
TRBJ2-5	many	15	TRBV28	NA	TGTGCCAGCAGCCCCCCCGGGACAACTCAAGAGACCCAGTACTTC	CASSPPGTTQETQYF
TRBJ2-5	many	15	TRBV6-1	TRBD2	TGTGCCAGCAGACCGACTGGGACTAGCGGGGAGACCCAGTACTTC	CASRPTGTSGETQYF
TRBJ2-7	NA	12	TRBV28	NA	TGTGCCAGCAGCTCCCAAAGGGGCGAGCAGTACTTC	CASSSQRGEQYF
TRBJ2-3	few	16	TRBV24-1	TRBD1	TGTGCCACCAGTGATTCGGGACAGGGCAGTTCAGATACGCAGTATTTT	CATSDSGQGSSDTQYF
TRBJ2-7	many	14	TRBV5-1	NA	TGCGCCAGCAGCAGGGCCCCTAACTCCTACGAGCAGTACTTC	CASSRAPNSYEQYF
TRBJ1-1	NA	13	TRBV5-1	NA	TGCGCCAGTCAAGATCGCCTGAACACTGAAGCTTTCTTT	CASQDRLNTEAFF
TRBJ1-1	NA	13	TRBV6-5	NA	TGTGCCAGCAGTTTCAACGAGGGGACTGAAGCTTTCTTT	CASSFNEGTEAFF
TRBJ1-2	many	14	TRBV6-2/TRBV6-3	NA	TGTGCCAGCAGTTACGGATGGGGCGGCTATGGCTACACCTTC	CASSYGWGGYGYTF
TRBJ2-1	NA	15	TRBV6-1	TRBD2	TGTGCCAGCGGGCCCAGGACTAGCGGGTACAATGAGCAGTTCTTC	CASGPRTSGYNEQFF
TRBJ1-1	NA	16	TRBV29-1	NA	TGCAGCGTCCAAGTCAGGGGTTCGCGAATGAACACTGAAGCTTTCTTT	CSVQVRGSRMNTEAFF
TRBJ1-1	many	13	TRBV6-1	NA	TGTGCCAGCAGTGACTCGGAGAACACTGAAGCTTTCTTT	CASSDSENTEAFF
TRBJ1-2	NA	13	TRBV3-1	NA	TGTGCCAGCAGCCAAACTCGGAACTATGGCTACACCTTC	CASSQTRNYGYTF
TRBJ2-2	many	15	TRBV5-1	NA	TGCGCCAGCAGCTTCTCAGGGAAAAACACCGGGGAGCTGTTTTTT	CASSFSGKNTGELFF
TRBJ2-2	NA	15	TRBV7-3	TRBD1	TGTGCCAGCAGTCGGGACAGGGTGGGCACCGGGGAGCTGTTTTTT	CASSRDRVGTGELFF
TRBJ1-1	NA	13	TRBV29-1	NA	TGCAGCGTCCAACCCCCAATAAAGACTGAAGCTTTCTTT	CSVQPPIKTEAFF
TRBJ2-1	NA	16	TRBV4-1	NA	TGCGCCAGCAGCCACGCCAGGGCTAGCTCCTACAATGAGCAGTTCTTC	CASSHARASSYNEQFF
TRBJ2-3	NA	16	TRBV7-2	NA	TGTGCCAGCAGCCCCGCTAGATACATTATTGCAGATACGCAGTATTTT	CASSPARYIIADTQYF
TRBJ2-3	NA	13	TRBV28	TRBD2	TGTGCCAGCAGCGGGAGGGGCTCAGATACGCAGTATTTT	CASSGRGSDTQYF
TRBJ2-7	many	11	TRBV7-9	NA	TGTGCCAGCAGCTCAAGTCGCGAGCAGTACTTC	CASSSSREQYF
TRBJ2-7	few	14	TRBV4-1	TRBD1	TGCGCCAGCAGCCACAGACAGGGGATCCACGAGCAGTACTTC	CASSHRQGIHEQYF
TRBJ2-4	few	12	TRBV24-1	NA	TGTGCCACCAGTGATAACAAAAACATTCAGTACTTC	CATSDNKNIQYF
TRBJ2-4	few	20	TRBV7-9	TRBD1	TGTGCCAGCAGCTTAGCGTTTGATTTGCAGGGGGCGCGAGCCAAAAACATTCAGTACTTC	CASSLAFDLQGARAKNIQYF
TRBJ1-3	few	15	TRBV3-1	NA	TGTGCCAGCAGCCGCATATCAGGGGCAGGAAACACCATATATTTT	CASSRISGAGNTIYF
TRBJ1-1	NA	12	TRBV20-1	NA	TGCAGTGCTGTACAGCAAAACACTGAAGCTTTCTTT	CSAVQQNTEAFF
TRBJ2-7	few	14	TRBV11-3	TRBD1	TGTGCCAGCAGCAGCGACAGGGGATGGGACGAGCAGTACTTC	CASSSDRGWDEQYF
TRBJ2-3	NA	13	TRBV7-9	TRBD2	TGTGCCAGCAGAGGATCGGGGGGGGATACGCAGTATTTT	CASRGSGGDTQYF
TRBJ2-5	few	13	TRBV20-1	TRBD2	TGCAGTGCTCCGCGGACTAGCGGTGAGACCCAGTACTTC	CSAPRTSGETQYF
TRBJ2-6	few	17	TRBV10-3	TRBD1	TGTGCCATCAGTGAGGGGACAGGGGGTTCTGGGGCCAACGTCCTGACTTTC	CAISEGTGGSGANVLTF
TRBJ2-7	many	11	TRBV28	NA	TGTGCCAGCAGTCGAAACTACGAGCAGTACTTC	CASSRNYEQYF
TRBJ1-6	NA	14	TRBV19	NA	TGTGCCAGTACCTCCCGGACAGCTAATTCACCCCTCCACTTT	CASTSRTANSPLHF
TRBJ1-2	many	16	TRBV15	NA	TGTGCCACCAGCAGTGACGAGGGAACAGCCATTTGGGGCTACACCTTC	CATSSDEGTAIWGYTF
TRBJ2-1	NA	13	TRBV12-3/TRBV12-4	NA	TGTGCCACCCATCGAAGCTCCTACAATGAGCAGTTCTTC	CATHRSSYNEQFF
TRBJ2-2	many	17	TRBV28	TRBD2	TGTGCCAGCGCGGGACTAGTAGGGATCACGAACACCGGGGAGCTGTTTTTT	CASAGLVGITNTGELFF
TRBJ1-4	many	19	TRBV7-2	TRBD1	TGTGCCAGCAGCTTAGCCCGGACAGGGGGCGCTGGTTTAGGTGAAAAACTGTTTTTT	CASSLARTGGAGLGEKLFF
TRBJ2-6	NA	17	TRBV2	NA	TGTGCCAGCGCCTCGGGTGGGGGCTCCACTGGGGCCAACGTCCTGACTTTC	CASASGGGSTGANVLTF
TRBJ2-2	many	15	TRBV28	TRBD1	TGTGCCAGCAGTTCTGGGACAGACAACACCGGGGAGCTGTTTTTT	CASSSGTDNTGELFF